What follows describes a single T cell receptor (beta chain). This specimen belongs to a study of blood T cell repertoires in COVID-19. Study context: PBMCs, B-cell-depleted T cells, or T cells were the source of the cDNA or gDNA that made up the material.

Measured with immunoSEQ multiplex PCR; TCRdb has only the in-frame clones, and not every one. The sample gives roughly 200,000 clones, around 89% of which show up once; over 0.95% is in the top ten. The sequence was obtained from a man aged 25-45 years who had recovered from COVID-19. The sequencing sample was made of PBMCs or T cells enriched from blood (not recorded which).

The CDR3 loop is CSASEDLSGGEQFF. In DNA, the CDR3 is TGCAGTGCTAGTGAAGACTTGAGCGGGGGGGAGCAGTTCTTC. The rearrangement uses TRBV20-1 and TRBJ2-1; TRBD2 matches 9 bases. The CDR3 extends over 14 amino acids. V lost 3 bases, J lost 10 bases, and 10 bases stayed unmatched. Germline CDR1 DFQATT, CDR2 SNEGSKA (reference sequence).